This TCR beta chain was sequenced during a study of CD8+ T cells in alopecia areata. V lost 8 bases and J lost 2, with 15 bases in between. This CDR3 contains 13 residues. Looked up from germline, CDR1 is SQVTM and CDR2 is ANQGSEA. Isolated RNA was reverse transcribed into cDNA used as the sequencing template. Using immunoSEQ multiplex PCR, the repertoire was profiled, and TCRdb retains in-frame clones only, with some absent. The data hold some 110,000 clones, with 55% to 70% observed a single time. The receptor was isolated from a human donor in good health. The sample consisted of CD4+ T cells sorted from blood. The chain employs TRBV29-1 and TRBJ2-5; the D gene is possibly TRBD1 (5 bases). The CDR3 loop is CSPRDREQETQYF. The DNA of the CDR3 is TGCAGCCCCCGTGACAGAGAACAAGAGACCCAGTACTTC.